This entry is about one T cell receptor (beta chain). The data were taken from a study of blood T cell repertoires in COVID-19. The CDR3 covers 15 residues. J lost 8 bases, V lost 4 bases, and 4 bases had no gene match. From germline, CDR1 is SGHTA and CDR2 FQGNSA. Original methodology: Amplified reference gene primers provided the basis for estimating nucleated cell counts. Only in-frame clones appear in the TCRdb table, and some are missing; sequencing was by immunoSEQ multiplex PCR. V, J and clone size derive from that table, while D and trimming were established from the DNA sequence. This table has around 60,000 clones, roughly 90% appearing once.

Sequenced material: peripheral blood. This chain uses TRBV7-2 with TRBJ2-1, with 14 bases lining up with TRBD2. The TCR was taken from a man between 60 and 70 years old with active COVID-19. For the CDR3, the DNA is TGTGCCAGCAGCTCAGGGACTAGCGGGAGTTATGAGCAGTTCTTC. This gives the protein CASSSGTSGSYEQFF.